This T cell receptor (beta chain) appears in the sequencing data of a study of long-term antiretroviral therapy in people with HIV. At the level of the study: The oldest specimens predate the 2015 immediate-ART recommendation by about a decade.

At the survey level, the v3.0 immunoSEQ assay was run. The table came from immunoSEQ multiplex PCR; TCRdb's copy has only in-frame clones and leaves some out. The sample lists 25,000 to 35,000 clones; about 88% were seen once. Per germline, CDR1 KGHSH and CDR2 LQKENI. The CDR3 is 15 amino acids. The V and J ends lost 4 bases and 1 base respectively, with 13 bases between them. Notes on this clone: Its antigen is still unknown.

Points from the study as a whole: It was observed that HIV repertoires exhibited narrower CDR3 length ranges than controls.

This clonotype originated in a man aged 45-60 years with HIV. The V gene is TRBV18, the J gene TRBJ1-1; D not resolved. Material: unsorted PBMCs, obtained 2 years after starting antiretroviral therapy. The CDR3 nucleotides are TGTGCCAGCTCACGGTCAGGCAGACAGAACACTGAAGCTTTCTTT. The encoded protein is CASSRSGRQNTEAFF. Variable domain in full (rest from reference TRBV18 and TRBJ1-1): NAGVMQNPRHLVRRRGQEARLRCSPMKGHSHVYWYRQLPEEGLKFMVYLQKENIIDESGMPKERFSAEFPKEGPSILRIQQVVRGDSAAYFCASSRSGRQNTEAFFGQGTRLTVV.